Listed below are T cell receptor beta chains from one sample, sequenced in a study of T cells after yellow fever vaccination. Via MiXCR, TCRdb re-called the 5' RACE reads, giving one row per CDR3 protein. The sample lists more than 90,000 distinct CDR3 sequences; approximately 8.4% were seen once. The sample was CD8+ T cells sorted from PBMCs, taken 45 days after the yellow fever booster vaccination. These receptors originate from a man aged 30-40 years who received the YFV17D yellow fever vaccine. Both conserved end residues are part of each CDR3. The D gene is left open where the match is weak. Clone size is shown for a subset of rows, as once, few, many or a class of expanded clone.

j_call clone_size d_call v_call cdr3_aa cdr3_nt
TRBJ2-4 many TRBD2 TRBV2 CASSFETSGKNIQYF TGTGCCAGCAGTTTCGAGACTAGCGGGAAAAACATTCAGTACTTC
TRBJ1-2 many TRBD1 TRBV7-9 CASSLEDRSYGYTF TGTGCCAGCAGCTTAGAGGACAGGTCCTATGGCTACACCTTC
TRBJ2-3 - - TRBV21-1 CASRKGFPSTDTQYF TGTGCCAGCCGCAAGGGTTTCCCTAGCACAGATACGCAGTATTTT
TRBJ2-2 many - TRBV20-1 CSARGVGGELFF TGCAGTGCTAGAGGGGTGGGCGGGGAGCTGTTTTTT
TRBJ2-7 many - TRBV27 CASSLSMTGPEQYF TGTGCCAGCAGTTTATCGATGACAGGCCCTGAGCAGTACTTC
TRBJ2-7 many - TRBV4-3 CASSPGGSGEQYF TGCGCCAGCAGCCCCGGTGGTAGCGGCGAGCAGTACTTC
TRBJ2-3 many TRBD2 TRBV20-1 CSARPLATSTDTQYF TGCAGTGCTAGACCACTAGCGACTAGCACAGATACGCAGTATTTT
TRBJ2-1 many - TRBV15 CATVGGQHNEQFF TGTGCCACCGTAGGGGGACAACACAATGAGCAGTTCTTC
TRBJ2-1 many TRBD2 TRBV5-1 CASSFASGSYNEQFF TGCGCCAGCAGCTTCGCTAGCGGGAGTTATAATGAGCAGTTCTTC
TRBJ2-7 many - TRBV6-2/TRBV6-3 CASSFSYEQYF TGTGCCAGCAGTTTTTCCTACGAGCAGTACTTC
TRBJ2-7 many TRBD2 TRBV6-1 CASSDGTSGDEQYF TGTGCCAGCAGCGATGGGACTAGCGGTGACGAGCAGTACTTC
TRBJ2-1 few TRBD2 TRBV6-2/TRBV6-3 CASSTGTSQFF TGTGCCAGCAGTACCGGGACTAGTCAGTTCTTC
TRBJ2-1 many - TRBV6-2/TRBV6-3 CASSYLMNEQFF TGTGCCAGCAGTTACCTAATGAATGAGCAGTTCTTC
TRBJ2-3 many - TRBV18 CASSLGLGTDTQYF TGTGCCAGCTCACTGGGACTCGGCACAGATACGCAGTATTTT
TRBJ2-1 many - TRBV29-1 CSGGDEQFF TGCAGCGGGGGGGATGAGCAGTTCTTC
TRBJ2-1 many - TRBV20-1 CSAREEGLSYNEQFF TGCAGTGCTAGAGAGGAGGGTCTGTCCTACAATGAGCAGTTCTTC
TRBJ2-3 many TRBD2 TRBV20-1 CSARGGLAGSTDTQYF TGCAGTGCTAGAGGGGGACTAGCGGGGAGCACAGATACGCAGTATTTT
TRBJ2-7 many - TRBV20-1 CSALQGLSYEQYF TGCAGTGCTCTCCAGGGGCTCTCCTACGAGCAGTACTTC
TRBJ1-1 many - TRBV11-2 CASSPNYRNTEAFF TGTGCCAGCAGCCCAAATTACAGGAACACTGAAGCTTTCTTT
TRBJ2-7 few TRBD2 TRBV6-1 CASIPTSGQPYEQYF TGTGCCAGCATTCCGACTAGCGGCCAACCCTACGAGCAGTACTTC